This T cell receptor (beta chain) was captured in a study of blood T cell repertoires in COVID-19. As for the study in general: Donors in the United States, Italy and Spain gave samples during acute or convalescent COVID-19. Sources were T cells, B-cell-depleted T cells, or PBMCs; the material itself was cDNA or gDNA.

Germline-derived CDR1 and CDR2 are MNHNS and SASEGT. Trimming took off 3 bases at V and 5 bases at J, with 10 bases between the two ends. This CDR3 region has 14 residues. A Seattle source enrolled patients during active infection and followed them longitudinally. Original methodology: Reference gene primer amplification gave estimated nucleated cell counts. The data were produced by immunoSEQ multiplex PCR, yet TCRdb's version contains in-frame clones alone and is incomplete. V and J calls and clone size are those listed in that table; D and trimming were worked out from the DNA. The sample has around 250,000 clones, around 88% seen once.

This receptor was identified in a woman of 80 years or more with COVID-19, enrolled during active disease. The chain has TRBV6-1 and TRBJ1-4, with D unclear. The sequencing sample was made of peripheral blood. CDR3 protein: CASSDTYYNEKLFF. Written as DNA, the CDR3 is TGTGCCAGCAGTGACACGTACTACAATGAAAAACTGTTTTTT.